This TCR beta chain was documented in a study of blood T cell repertoires in COVID-19. Background on the study: The cDNA or gDNA used as material had been derived from T cells, B-cell-depleted T cells, or PBMCs.

The V end lost 3 bases, the J end lost 5 bases, and 11 bases lay between the germline ends. Germline lookup yields CDR1 SNHLY and CDR2 FYNNEI. The CDR3 is 13 amino acids. Authors' methods: Reference gene primer amplification gave estimated nucleated cell counts. Libraries were prepared by immunoSEQ multiplex PCR; TCRdb keeps only in-frame clonotypes and omits some of them. The D gene and trimming were derived from the DNA, and the V and J assignments and clone size from that table. This table holds about 110,000 clones, 60% to 85% found once. This sequence joins TRBV2 and TRBJ2-7, with a weak D call TRBD1 (6 bases). This TCR came from a woman in her 40s with acute or convalescent COVID-19. The sequencing input was peripheral blood. The CDR3 sequence is CASSETGVHEQYF. The CDR3 bases are TGTGCCAGCAGTGAGACAGGCGTCCACGAGCAGTACTTC.